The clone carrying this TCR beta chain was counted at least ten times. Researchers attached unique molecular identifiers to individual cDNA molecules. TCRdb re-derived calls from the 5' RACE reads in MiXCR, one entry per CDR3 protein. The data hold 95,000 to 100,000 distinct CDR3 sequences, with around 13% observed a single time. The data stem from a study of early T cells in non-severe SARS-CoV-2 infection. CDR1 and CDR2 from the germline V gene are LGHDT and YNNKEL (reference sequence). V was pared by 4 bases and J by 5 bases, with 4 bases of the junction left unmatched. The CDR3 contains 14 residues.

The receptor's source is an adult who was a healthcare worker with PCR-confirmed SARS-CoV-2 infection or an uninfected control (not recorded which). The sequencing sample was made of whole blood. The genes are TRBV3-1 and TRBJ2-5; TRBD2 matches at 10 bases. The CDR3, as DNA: TGTGCCAGCAGCCCTAGCGGGGGAGGGGAGACCCAGTACTTC. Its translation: CASSPSGGGETQYF.